These T cell receptor beta chains were read from a single sample in a study of vaccination and CD4 T cells after COVID-19. From the PCR reads, TCRdb called clonotypes with MiXCR, one entry per CDR3 protein. The sample yields over 9,000 distinct CDR3 sequences, approximately 25% seen once. These receptors' antigens are unknown. The sample in question was CD4+ T cells from blood, cultured in vitro, obtained after SARS-CoV-2 vaccination. The receptors stem from a human donor who had recovered from COVID-19. CDR3s include the opening cysteine and the closing phenylalanine or tryptophan. Fields, in order: CDR3 protein, V gene, J gene.

cdr3_aa: CASSFFFLGHRDRGLGEQFF; v_call: TRBV28; j_call: TRBJ2-1
cdr3_aa: CASSRSYQPQHF; v_call: TRBV6-2/TRBV6-3; j_call: TRBJ1-5
cdr3_aa: CSARVPGFSYNEQFF; v_call: TRBV20-1; j_call: TRBJ2-1
cdr3_aa: CASSHKRGAGNTIYF; v_call: TRBV7-3; j_call: TRBJ1-3
cdr3_aa: CASSPDGRETQYF; v_call: TRBV5-6; j_call: TRBJ2-5
cdr3_aa: CASSPGGNTEAFF; v_call: TRBV18; j_call: TRBJ1-1
cdr3_aa: CASSYSGPRGPNTEAFF; v_call: TRBV6-5; j_call: TRBJ1-1
cdr3_aa: CASSQNPQGGLSNQPQHF; v_call: TRBV7-9; j_call: TRBJ1-5
cdr3_aa: CSASPLTSDTQYF; v_call: TRBV20-1; j_call: TRBJ2-3
cdr3_aa: CASSVTSTDTQYF; v_call: TRBV9; j_call: TRBJ2-3
cdr3_aa: CASREGLRLPQHF; v_call: TRBV6-1; j_call: TRBJ1-5
cdr3_aa: CATSDLNSGSEQFF; v_call: TRBV24-1; j_call: TRBJ2-1
cdr3_aa: CASSPHGDSGPAKLFF; v_call: TRBV7-2; j_call: TRBJ1-4
cdr3_aa: CASSPTVGTQSSSSYNEQFF; v_call: TRBV7-8; j_call: TRBJ2-1
cdr3_aa: CASSPLADNTGELFF; v_call: TRBV28; j_call: TRBJ2-2
cdr3_aa: CASSYSLGVTSGANVLTF; v_call: TRBV6-2/TRBV6-3; j_call: TRBJ2-6
cdr3_aa: CASLPQGANTGELFF; v_call: TRBV28; j_call: TRBJ2-2
cdr3_aa: CASSLNRGQTEAFF; v_call: TRBV7-3; j_call: TRBJ1-1
cdr3_aa: CASNRAGLPTTEAFF; v_call: TRBV6-1; j_call: TRBJ1-1
cdr3_aa: CSGSSGSRNEQFF; v_call: TRBV20-1; j_call: TRBJ2-1
cdr3_aa: CASSPGVKGRSEQYF; v_call: TRBV6-1; j_call: TRBJ2-7
cdr3_aa: CSARGLAGGSGQFF; v_call: TRBV20-1; j_call: TRBJ2-1
cdr3_aa: CASSQESWSEAFF; v_call: TRBV14; j_call: TRBJ1-1
cdr3_aa: CASSLIGGAEAFF; v_call: TRBV6-1; j_call: TRBJ1-1
cdr3_aa: CASSTGQYSNQPQHF; v_call: TRBV19; j_call: TRBJ1-5
cdr3_aa: CASSPQGASSYEQYF; v_call: TRBV7-2; j_call: TRBJ2-7
cdr3_aa: CASSVTGTNSYNEQFF; v_call: TRBV7-3; j_call: TRBJ2-1
cdr3_aa: CASSLAQTASRGNTIYF; v_call: TRBV7-2; j_call: TRBJ1-3
cdr3_aa: CSARDSGKGSYNEQFF; v_call: TRBV20-1; j_call: TRBJ2-1
cdr3_aa: CASRTRTSGRLRNEQFF; v_call: TRBV19; j_call: TRBJ2-1
cdr3_aa: CASSDWGSQNTEAFF; v_call: TRBV2; j_call: TRBJ1-1
cdr3_aa: CSATDRGVLGTQYF; v_call: TRBV20-1; j_call: TRBJ2-5
cdr3_aa: CASSLPHPTAYNEQFF; v_call: TRBV7-9; j_call: TRBJ2-1
cdr3_aa: CASLLRGQETQYF; v_call: TRBV28; j_call: TRBJ2-5
cdr3_aa: CASSYSNGPNLEAFF; v_call: TRBV6-5; j_call: TRBJ1-1
cdr3_aa: CASSPPTPTSGNTIYF; v_call: TRBV28; j_call: TRBJ1-3
cdr3_aa: CASSARGGNTEAFF; v_call: TRBV9; j_call: TRBJ1-1
cdr3_aa: CASTLGGATEAFF; v_call: TRBV6-1; j_call: TRBJ1-1
cdr3_aa: CASTWTSGTIRYNEQFF; v_call: TRBV6-1; j_call: TRBJ2-1
cdr3_aa: CASSTGRFGYTF; v_call: TRBV28; j_call: TRBJ1-2
cdr3_aa: CASTLGTGGESNQPQHF; v_call: TRBV19; j_call: TRBJ1-5
cdr3_aa: CAISNGGTGELFF; v_call: TRBV11-3; j_call: TRBJ2-2
cdr3_aa: CASSSLRTSYEQYF; v_call: TRBV27; j_call: TRBJ2-7
cdr3_aa: CASSWAGWSNQPQHF; v_call: TRBV19; j_call: TRBJ1-5
cdr3_aa: CATSDLGGNSETQYF; v_call: TRBV24-1; j_call: TRBJ2-5
cdr3_aa: CASSLVGRATEAFF; v_call: TRBV7-2; j_call: TRBJ1-1
cdr3_aa: CATSGQGDTEAFF; v_call: TRBV11-2; j_call: TRBJ1-1
cdr3_aa: CASSFQSSYNEQFF; v_call: TRBV6-2/TRBV6-3; j_call: TRBJ2-1
cdr3_aa: CASNNRAGGTEAFF; v_call: TRBV25-1; j_call: TRBJ1-1
cdr3_aa: CASSPSREQYF; v_call: TRBV11-2; j_call: TRBJ2-7
cdr3_aa: CSARLNKEQFF; v_call: TRBV20-1; j_call: TRBJ2-1